This TCR beta chain was captured by sequencing in a study of blood T cell repertoires in COVID-19. Study background: Whether acute or convalescent, the COVID-19 samples came from the United States, Italy and Spain. T cells, B-cell-depleted T cells, or PBMCs supplied cDNA or gDNA.

Germline lookup yields CDR1 LNHDA and CDR2 SQIVND (reference sequence). V lost 5 bases and J 4 bases, leaving 17 bases between the germline ends. The CDR3 length is 15 residues. In the authors' workflow: Using reference gene primer amplification, nucleated cell counts were estimated. The data were produced by immunoSEQ multiplex PCR, yet TCRdb's version contains in-frame clones alone and is incomplete. V and J calls and clone size are given by that table; D and trimming were obtained from the DNA. The sample holds about 200,000 clones, almost 85% seen once. The sample was peripheral blood. The sequence was collected from a woman in her seventies with active or convalescent COVID-19. This chain connects TRBV19 to TRBJ1-1; no clear D gene. In nucleotides, the CDR3 is TGTGCCAGTAGTTCGGTGAGGGAATGGTCCACTGAAGCTTTCTTT. This codes for CASSSVREWSTEAFF.